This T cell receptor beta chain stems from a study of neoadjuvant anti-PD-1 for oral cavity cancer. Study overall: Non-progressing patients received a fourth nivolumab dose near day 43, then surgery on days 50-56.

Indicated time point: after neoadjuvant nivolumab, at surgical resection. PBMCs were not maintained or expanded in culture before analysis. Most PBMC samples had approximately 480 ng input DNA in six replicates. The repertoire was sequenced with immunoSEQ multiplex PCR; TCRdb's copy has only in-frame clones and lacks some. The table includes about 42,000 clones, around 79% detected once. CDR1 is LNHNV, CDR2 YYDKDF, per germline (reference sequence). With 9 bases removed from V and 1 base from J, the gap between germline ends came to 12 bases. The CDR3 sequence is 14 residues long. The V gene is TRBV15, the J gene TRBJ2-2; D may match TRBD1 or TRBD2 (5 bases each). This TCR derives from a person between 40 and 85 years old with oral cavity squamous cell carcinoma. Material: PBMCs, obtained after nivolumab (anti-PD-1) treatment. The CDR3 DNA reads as TGTGCCACGGGGGAGCAGCAGAACACCGGGGAGCTGTTTTTT. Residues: CATGEQQNTGELFF.